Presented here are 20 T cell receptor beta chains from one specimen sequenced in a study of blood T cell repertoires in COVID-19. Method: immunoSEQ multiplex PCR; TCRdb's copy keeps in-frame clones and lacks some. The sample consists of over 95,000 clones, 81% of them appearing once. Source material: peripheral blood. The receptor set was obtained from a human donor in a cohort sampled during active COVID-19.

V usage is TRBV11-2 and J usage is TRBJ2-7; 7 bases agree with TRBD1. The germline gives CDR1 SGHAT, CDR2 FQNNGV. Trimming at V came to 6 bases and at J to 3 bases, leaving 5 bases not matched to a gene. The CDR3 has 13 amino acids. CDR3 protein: CASSASGGYEQYF. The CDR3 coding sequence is TGTGCCAGCAGTGCCTCAGGGGGCTACGAGCAGTACTTC.

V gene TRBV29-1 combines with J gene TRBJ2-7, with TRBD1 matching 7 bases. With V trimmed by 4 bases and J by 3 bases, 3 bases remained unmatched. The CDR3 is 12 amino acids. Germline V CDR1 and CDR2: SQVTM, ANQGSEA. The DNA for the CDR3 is TGCAGCGTTGGGGGACAGAACTACGAGCAGTACTTC. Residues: CSVGGQNYEQYF.

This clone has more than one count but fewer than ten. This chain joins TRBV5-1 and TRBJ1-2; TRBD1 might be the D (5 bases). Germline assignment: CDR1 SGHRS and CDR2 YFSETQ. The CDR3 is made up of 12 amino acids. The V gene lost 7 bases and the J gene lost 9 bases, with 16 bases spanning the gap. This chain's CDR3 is CASANPAGSYTF. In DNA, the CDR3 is TGCGCCAGCGCAAACCCCGCAGGGAGCTACACCTTC.

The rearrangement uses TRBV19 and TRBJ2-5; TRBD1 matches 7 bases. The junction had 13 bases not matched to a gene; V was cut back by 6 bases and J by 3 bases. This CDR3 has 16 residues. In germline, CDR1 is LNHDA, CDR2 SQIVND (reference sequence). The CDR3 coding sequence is TGTGCCAGTAGCAAGGACAGGCCACCCAAAAAAGAGACCCAGTACTTC. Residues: CASSKDRPPKKETQYF. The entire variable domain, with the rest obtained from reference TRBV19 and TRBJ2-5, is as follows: DGGITQSPKYLFRKEGQNVTLSCEQNLNHDAMYWYRQDPGQGLRLIYYSQIVNDFQKGDIAEGYSVSREKKESFPLTVTSAQKNPTAFYLCASSKDRPPKKETQYFGPGTRLLVL.

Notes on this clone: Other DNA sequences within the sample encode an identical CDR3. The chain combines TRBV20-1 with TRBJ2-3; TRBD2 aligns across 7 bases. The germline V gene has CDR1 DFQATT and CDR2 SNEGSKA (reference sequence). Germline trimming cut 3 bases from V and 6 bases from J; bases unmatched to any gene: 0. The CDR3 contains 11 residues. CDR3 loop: CSARGGDTQYF. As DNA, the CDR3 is TGCAGTGCTAGGGGGGGGGATACGCAGTATTTT.

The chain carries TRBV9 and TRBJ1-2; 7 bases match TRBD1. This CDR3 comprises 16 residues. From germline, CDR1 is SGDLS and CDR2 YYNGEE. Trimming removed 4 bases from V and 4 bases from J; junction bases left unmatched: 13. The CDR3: CASSFGRGGVGYGYTF. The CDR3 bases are TGTGCCAGCAGCTTCGGCCGAGGGGGCGTCGGCTATGGCTACACCTTC.

The CDR3 sequence: CASSSPGTVETQYF. CDR3 DNA: TGTGCCAGCAGCAGCCCCGGGACTGTTGAGACCCAGTACTTC. The chain carries TRBV6-2 or TRBV6-3 and TRBJ2-5, with TRBD2 as a possible D gene (6 bases). CDR3 size: 14 residues. Per the germline V gene, CDR1 is MNHEY and CDR2 is SVGEGT. V was cut by 6 bases and J by 5 bases, with 16 bases left in between.

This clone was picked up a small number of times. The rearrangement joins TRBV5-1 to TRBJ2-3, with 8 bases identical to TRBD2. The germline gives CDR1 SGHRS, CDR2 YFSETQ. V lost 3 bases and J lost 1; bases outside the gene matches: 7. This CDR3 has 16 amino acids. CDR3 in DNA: TGCGCCAGCAGCTCCCGGGGGGGATCCGGCACAGATACGCAGTATTTT. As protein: CASSSRGGSGTDTQYF.

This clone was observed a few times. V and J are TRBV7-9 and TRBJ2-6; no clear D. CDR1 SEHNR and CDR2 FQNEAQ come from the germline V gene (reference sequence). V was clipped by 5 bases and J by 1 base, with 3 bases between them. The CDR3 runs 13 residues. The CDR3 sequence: CASSPSGANVLTF. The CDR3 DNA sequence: TGTGCCAGCAGCCCGTCTGGGGCCAACGTCCTGACTTTC. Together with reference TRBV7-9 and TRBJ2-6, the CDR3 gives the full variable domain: DTGVSQNPRHKITKRGQNVTFRCDPISEHNRLYWYRQTLGQGPEFLTYFQNEAQLEKSRLLSDRFSAERPKGSFSTLEIQRTEQGDSAMYLCASSPSGANVLTFGAGSRLTVL.

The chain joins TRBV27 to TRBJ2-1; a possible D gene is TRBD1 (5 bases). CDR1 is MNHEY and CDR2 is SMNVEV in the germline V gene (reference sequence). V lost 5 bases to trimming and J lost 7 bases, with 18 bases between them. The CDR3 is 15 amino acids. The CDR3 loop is CASSLQGRFRNEQFF. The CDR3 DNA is TGTGCCAGCAGTCTCCAGGGTCGGTTCAGGAATGAGCAGTTCTTC.

CDR3 nucleotide sequence: TGTGCCAGCAGCTCCGGGGGTAGCAATGAGCAGTTCTTC. Amino acids: CASSSGGSNEQFF. This chain connects TRBV7-3 to TRBJ2-1, with a weak D call TRBD2 (6 bases). This CDR3 has 13 residues. The germline V and J ends were trimmed by 4 bases and 6 bases, with 10 bases remaining between them. CDR1 SGHTA and CDR2 FQGTGA come from the germline V gene.

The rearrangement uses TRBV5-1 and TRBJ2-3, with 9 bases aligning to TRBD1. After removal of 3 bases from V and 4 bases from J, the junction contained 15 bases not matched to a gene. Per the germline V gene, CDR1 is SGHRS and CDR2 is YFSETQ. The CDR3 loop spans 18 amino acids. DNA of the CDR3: TGCGCCAGCAGCTCCGCACCCCCGGGACAGGGAAACGCAGATACGCAGTATTTT. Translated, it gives CASSSAPPGQGNADTQYF.

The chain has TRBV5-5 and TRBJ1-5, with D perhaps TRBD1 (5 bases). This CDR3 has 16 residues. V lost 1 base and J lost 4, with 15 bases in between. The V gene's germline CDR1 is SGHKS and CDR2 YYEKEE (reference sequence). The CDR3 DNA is TGTGCCAGCAGCTTGTTCTATGAGGCAGGGAATCAGCCCCAGCATTTT. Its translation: CASSLFYEAGNQPQHF.

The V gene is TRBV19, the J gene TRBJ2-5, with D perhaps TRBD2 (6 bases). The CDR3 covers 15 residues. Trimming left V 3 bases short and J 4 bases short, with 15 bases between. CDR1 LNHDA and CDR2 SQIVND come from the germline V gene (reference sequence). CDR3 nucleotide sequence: TGTGCCAGTAGTATCCGGGAGTTTCTAGGAGAGACCCAGTACTTC. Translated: CASSIREFLGETQYF.

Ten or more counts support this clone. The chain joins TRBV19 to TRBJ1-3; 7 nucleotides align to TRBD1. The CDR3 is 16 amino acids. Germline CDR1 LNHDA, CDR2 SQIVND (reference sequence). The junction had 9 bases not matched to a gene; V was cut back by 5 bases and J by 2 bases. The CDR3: CASSPKTGHTGNTIYF. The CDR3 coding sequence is TGTGCCAGTAGTCCTAAGACAGGGCACACTGGAAACACCATATATTTT. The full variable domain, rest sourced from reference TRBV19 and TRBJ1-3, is DGGITQSPKYLFRKEGQNVTLSCEQNLNHDAMYWYRQDPGQGLRLIYYSQIVNDFQKGDIAEGYSVSREKKESFPLTVTSAQKNPTAFYLCASSPKTGHTGNTIYFGEGSWLTVV.

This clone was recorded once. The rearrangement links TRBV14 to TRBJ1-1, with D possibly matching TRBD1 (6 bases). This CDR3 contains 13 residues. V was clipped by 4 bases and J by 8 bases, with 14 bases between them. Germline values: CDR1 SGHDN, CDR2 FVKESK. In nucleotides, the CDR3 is TGTGCCAGCAGCCCCCTACGGGGGGGCGAAGCTTTCTTT. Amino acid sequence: CASSPLRGGEAFF. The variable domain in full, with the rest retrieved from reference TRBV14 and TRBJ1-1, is EAGVTQFPSHSVIEKGQTVTLRCDPISGHDNLYWYRRVMGKEIKFLLHFVKESKQDESGMPNNRFLAERTGGTYSTLKVQPAELEDSGVYFCASSPLRGGEAFFGQGTRLTVV.

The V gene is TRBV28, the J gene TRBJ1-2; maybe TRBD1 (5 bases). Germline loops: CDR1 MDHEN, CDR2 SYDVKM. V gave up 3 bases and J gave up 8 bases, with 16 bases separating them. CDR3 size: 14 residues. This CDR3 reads CASSLRTGRAGYTF. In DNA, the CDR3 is TGTGCCAGCAGTTTGCGAACGGGCAGGGCGGGCTACACCTTC.

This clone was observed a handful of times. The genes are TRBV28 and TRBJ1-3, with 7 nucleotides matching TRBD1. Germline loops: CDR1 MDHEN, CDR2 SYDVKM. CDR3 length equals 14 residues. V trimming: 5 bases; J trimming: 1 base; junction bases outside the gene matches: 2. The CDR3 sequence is CASSKGASGNTIYF. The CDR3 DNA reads TGTGCCAGCAGTAAGGGGGCGTCTGGAAACACCATATATTTT.

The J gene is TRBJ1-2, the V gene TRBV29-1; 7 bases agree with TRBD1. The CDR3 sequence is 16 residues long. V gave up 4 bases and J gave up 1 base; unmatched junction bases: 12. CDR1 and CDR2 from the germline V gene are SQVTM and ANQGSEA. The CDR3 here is CSVVVVNRDSNYGYTF. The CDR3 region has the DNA TGCAGCGTTGTTGTGGTTAACCGGGACAGTAACTATGGCTACACCTTC.

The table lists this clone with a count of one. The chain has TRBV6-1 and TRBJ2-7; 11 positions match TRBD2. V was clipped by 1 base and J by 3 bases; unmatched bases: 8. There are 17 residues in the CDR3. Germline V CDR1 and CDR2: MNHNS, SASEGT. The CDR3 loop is CASSEVIGTSGGYEQYF. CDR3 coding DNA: TGTGCCAGCAGTGAAGTTATCGGGACTAGCGGAGGCTACGAGCAGTACTTC.